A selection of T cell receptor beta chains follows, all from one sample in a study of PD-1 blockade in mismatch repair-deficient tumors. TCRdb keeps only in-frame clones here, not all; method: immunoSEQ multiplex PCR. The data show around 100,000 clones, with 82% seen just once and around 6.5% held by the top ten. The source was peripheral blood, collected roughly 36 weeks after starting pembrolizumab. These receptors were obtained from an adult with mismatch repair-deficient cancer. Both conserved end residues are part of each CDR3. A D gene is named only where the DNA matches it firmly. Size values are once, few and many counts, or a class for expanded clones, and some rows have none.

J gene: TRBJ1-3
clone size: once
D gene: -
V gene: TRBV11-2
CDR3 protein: CASSLDGTPGNTIYF
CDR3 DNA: TGTGCCAGCAGCTTAGATGGGACCCCTGGAAACACCATATATTTT

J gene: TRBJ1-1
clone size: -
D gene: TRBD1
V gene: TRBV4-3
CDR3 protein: CASSQQTGVNTEAFF
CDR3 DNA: TGCGCCAGCAGCCAACAGACAGGGGTGAACACTGAAGCTTTCTTT

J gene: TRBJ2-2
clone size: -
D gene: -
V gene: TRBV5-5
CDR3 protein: CASSLGQLVFF
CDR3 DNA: TGTGCCAGCAGCTTAGGACAGTTGGTGTTTTTT

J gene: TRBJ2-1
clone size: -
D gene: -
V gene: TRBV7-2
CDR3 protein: CASSPLTLQNEQFF
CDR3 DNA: TGTGCCAGCAGCCCCCTGACCCTTCAGAATGAGCAGTTCTTC

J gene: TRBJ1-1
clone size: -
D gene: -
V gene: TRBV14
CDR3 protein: CASSQALVGSNTEAFF
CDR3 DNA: TGTGCCAGCAGCCAAGCTCTGGTAGGGTCGAACACTGAAGCTTTCTTT

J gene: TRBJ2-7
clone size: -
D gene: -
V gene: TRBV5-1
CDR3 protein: CASSDGNYEQYF
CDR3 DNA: TGCGCCAGCTCCGACGGAAACTACGAGCAGTACTTC

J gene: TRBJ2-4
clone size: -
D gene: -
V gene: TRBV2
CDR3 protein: CASSDRGDKNIQYF
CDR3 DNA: TGTGCCAGCAGTGATCGAGGGGACAAAAACATTCAGTACTTC

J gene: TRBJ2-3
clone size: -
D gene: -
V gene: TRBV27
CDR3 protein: CASSFAGSTDTQYF
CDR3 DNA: TGTGCCAGCAGTTTCGCGGGTAGCACAGATACGCAGTATTTT

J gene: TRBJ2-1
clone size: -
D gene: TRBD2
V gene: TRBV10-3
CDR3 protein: CAIRASGSSGNNEQFF
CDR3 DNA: TGTGCCATCCGGGCTAGCGGGAGTTCGGGTAACAATGAGCAGTTCTTC

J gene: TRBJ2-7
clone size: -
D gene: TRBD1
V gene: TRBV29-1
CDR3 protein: CSAHYTGDEQYF
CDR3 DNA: TGCAGCGCACATTACACAGGGGACGAGCAGTACTTC

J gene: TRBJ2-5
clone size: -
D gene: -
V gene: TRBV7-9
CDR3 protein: CASSADGQETQYF
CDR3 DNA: TGTGCCAGCAGCGCGGACGGCCAAGAGACCCAGTACTTC

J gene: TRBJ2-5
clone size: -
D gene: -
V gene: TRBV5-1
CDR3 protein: CASSGSRVRETQYF
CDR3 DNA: TGCGCCAGCAGCGGCAGCAGGGTTCGGGAGACCCAGTACTTC

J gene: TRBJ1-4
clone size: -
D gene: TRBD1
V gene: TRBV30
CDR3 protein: CACPGGAGKLFF
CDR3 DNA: TGTGCCTGCCCAGGGGGCGCGGGGAAACTGTTTTTT